Below, 16 T cell receptor beta chains from the same sample are listed, as sequenced in a study of T cells after yellow fever vaccination. TCRdb fed the 5' RACE reads into MiXCR, producing one record per CDR3 protein. The data contain about 30,000 distinct CDR3 sequences, 4.4% of them singletons. The specimen comprised CD8+ T cells sorted from PBMCs, sampled 5 days after the yellow fever booster vaccination. These receptor sequences come from a man aged 25-40 years who received the YFV17D yellow fever vaccine.

This clonotype has a count of ten or more. The chain recombines TRBV12-3 or TRBV12-4 with TRBJ2-1, with 10 bases fitting TRBD1. V lost 7 bases to trimming and J lost 5 bases; unmatched junction nucleotides: 14. The CDR3 spans 17 residues. CDR3 nucleotides: TGTGCCAGCACCTACATAACCGGGACAGGGGACCACAATGAGCAGTTCTTC. Protein sequence: CASTYITGTGDHNEQFF.

There are many counts of this clonotype. V usage is TRBV10-3 and J usage is TRBJ2-1; 11 nucleotides match TRBD2. CDR1 and CDR2 (germline): ENHRY, SYGVKD. Losses at the gene ends were 8 bases for V and 4 bases for J; bases not matched to a gene: 13. The CDR3 contains 17 residues. The CDR3, as DNA: TGTGCCATCCAGTCTAGTCAGACTAGCGGGGTTTACAATGAGCAGTTCTTC. Its protein is CAIQSSQTSGVYNEQFF.

This clonotype was counted at least ten times. Here the CDR3 DNA reads TGTGCCAGCAGTTACGGTGCGGGAGGGGTCAATGAGCAGTTCTTC. Its translation: CASSYGAGGVNEQFF. This chain connects TRBV6-5 to TRBJ2-1, with 9 bases lining up with TRBD2. Trimming cost V 2 bases and J 6 bases; bases outside gene matches: 5. The germline V gene has CDR1 MNHEY and CDR2 SVGAGI. The CDR3 spans 15 residues.

This clonotype was observed at least ten times. This chain joins TRBV27 and TRBJ2-3; possible D gene TRBD2, 6 bases. There are 16 residues in the CDR3. V gave up 3 bases and J gave up 1 base, with 14 bases separating them. Germline lookup yields CDR1 MNHEY and CDR2 SMNVEV (reference sequence). The CDR3 region has the DNA TGTGCCAGCAGTTTTCTACGGGAGTGGGGCACAGATACGCAGTATTTT. Its protein is CASSFLREWGTDTQYF.

As for this clonotype: The junction does not match germline at one end; this may be a read error. The chain employs TRBV5-1 and TRBJ2-7; 7 bases are a match to TRBD1. The CDR3 length is 15 residues. CDR1 and CDR2 from the germline V gene are SGHRS and YFSETQ. The CDR3 DNA reads as TGCACCAGCAGCGCTATCGGGACAGCTCTCTACGAGCAGTACTTC. This translates into CTSSAIGTALYEQYF.

This clonotype was counted many times. The chain has TRBV9 and TRBJ2-1; the D is unclear. CDR1 SGDLS and CDR2 YYNGEE come from the germline V gene. V shed 4 bases and J shed 8 bases, with 7 bases lying between them. The length of the CDR3 is 11 residues. The CDR3 DNA reads as TGTGCCAGCAGCATTGACGATGAGCAGTTCTTC. Its protein is CASSIDDEQFF.

This clonotype has a count of ten or more. The rearrangement uses TRBV5-6 and TRBJ2-7; D uncertain. The CDR3 runs to 11 residues. CDR1 and CDR2 from the germline V gene are SGHDT and YYEEEE. V lost 2 bases, J lost 4 bases, and 4 bases lay in between. In DNA, the CDR3 is TGTGCCAGCAGCTTCGGGTACGAGCAGTACTTC. This codes for CASSFGYEQYF.

This clonotype was detected many times. This chain links TRBV2 with TRBJ2-1; 12 nucleotides align to TRBD2. V lost 6 bases to trimming and J lost 4 bases; unmatched junction nucleotides: 7. CDR3 length: 16 amino acids. CDR1 and CDR2 (germline): SNHLY, FYNNEI. CDR3 amino acids: CASRDLGLAGYNEQFF. The DNA of the CDR3 is TGTGCCAGCAGGGACCTTGGACTAGCGGGATACAATGAGCAGTTCTTC.

This clonotype was detected ten times or more. The rearrangement links TRBV2 to TRBJ2-3; TRBD2 matches at 11 bases. CDR3 size: 18 residues. V lost 8 bases and J lost 2; bases outside the gene matches: 15. Germline assignment: CDR1 SNHLY and CDR2 FYNNEI. This CDR3 is CASDSGLADEGHTDTQYF. The DNA of the CDR3 is TGTGCCAGCGACTCGGGACTAGCGGACGAGGGGCACACAGATACGCAGTATTTT.

The sample holds many counts of this clonotype. The gene calls are TRBV4-3 and TRBJ2-1, with 8 bases identical to TRBD2. The CDR3 runs to 15 residues. Unmatched junction bases numbered 6, after V lost 0 bases and J lost 8 bases. CDR1 LGHNA and CDR2 YSLEER come from the germline V gene. The CDR3 is CASSQDSGILYEQFF. CDR3 nucleotide sequence: TGCGCCAGCAGCCAAGATAGCGGGATACTCTATGAGCAGTTCTTC.

The sample holds many counts of this clonotype. The chain is built from TRBV2 and TRBJ2-7, with D unresolved. The ends were cut back, 0 bases at V and 7 bases at J, with 13 bases in the middle. CDR1 and CDR2 (germline): SNHLY, FYNNEI. The CDR3 extends over 14 amino acids. CDR3 bases: TGTGCCAGCAGTGAAGCGTTCGGCTTAACAGAGCAGTACTTC. Residues: CASSEAFGLTEQYF. Together with reference TRBV2 and TRBJ2-7, the CDR3 gives the full variable domain: EPEVTQTPSHQVTQMGQEVILRCVPISNHLYFYWYRQILGQKVEFLVSFYNNEISEKSEIFDDQFSVERPDGSNFTLKIRSTKLEDSAMYFCASSEAFGLTEQYFGPGTRLTVT.

This clonotype has a count of ten or more. The chain is built from TRBV24-1 and TRBJ1-4, with a tentative D call TRBD1 (5 bases). V gave up 4 bases and J gave up 5 bases, with 13 bases separating them. Germline loops: CDR1 KGHDR, CDR2 SFDVKD. This CDR3 spans 15 amino acids. The CDR3 region is CATSDDRTGNEKLFF. CDR3 DNA sequence: TGTGCCACCAGTGACGACAGAACTGGAAATGAAAAACTGTTTTTT.

This clonotype has ten or more counts. This chain links TRBV28 with TRBJ2-7; D is ambiguous. CDR3 length equals 13 residues. The V end was cut by 5 bases, the J end by 4 bases, with 12 bases between. The germline gives CDR1 MDHEN, CDR2 SYDVKM. The CDR3 nucleotides are TGTGCCAGCAGTCCTTCCAACTTTTACGAGCAGTACTTC. This encodes CASSPSNFYEQYF.

This clonotype has ten or more counts. The chain recombines TRBV7-9 with TRBJ2-5, with D perhaps TRBD2 (6 bases). The CDR3 extends over 14 amino acids. Germline V gene lookup returns CDR1 SEHNR and CDR2 FQNEAQ (reference sequence). The V and J ends lost 5 bases and 5 bases respectively, with 15 bases between them. The DNA of the CDR3 is TGTGCCAGCAGCCGCGGAGGGCCGGGGGAGACCCAGTACTTC. It is translated as CASSRGGPGETQYF.

This rearrangement joins TRBV7-3 to TRBJ2-5; 16 nucleotides match TRBD2. This CDR3 contains 22 residues. Germline-derived CDR1 and CDR2 are SGHTA and FQGTGA. Trimming took 0 bases from V and 2 from J; bases not matched to a gene: 15. The CDR3 DNA reads as TGTGCCAGCAGCTTAACCCCGGGACTAGCGGGAGGGGATGGGGGGGCACAAGAGACCCAGTACTTC. It translates to CASSLTPGLAGGDGGAQETQYF. Full variable domain (rest looked up from reference TRBV7-3 and TRBJ2-5): GAGVSQTPSNKVTEKGKYVELRCDPISGHTALYWYRQSLGQGPEFLIYFQGTGAADDSGLPNDRFFAVRPEGSVSTLKIQRTERGDSAVYLCASSLTPGLAGGDGGAQETQYFGPGTRLLVL.

The chain links TRBV6-2 or TRBV6-3 to TRBJ2-7; 13 bases map to TRBD2. The CDR3 consists of 16 residues. V was pared by 9 bases and J by 6 bases, with 14 bases of the junction left unmatched. The germline V gene encodes CDR1 MNHEY and CDR2 SVGEGT. The CDR3: CASGPPGLAGAGEQYF. The CDR3 nucleotides are TGTGCCAGTGGGCCGCCCGGACTAGCGGGAGCGGGCGAGCAGTACTTC.